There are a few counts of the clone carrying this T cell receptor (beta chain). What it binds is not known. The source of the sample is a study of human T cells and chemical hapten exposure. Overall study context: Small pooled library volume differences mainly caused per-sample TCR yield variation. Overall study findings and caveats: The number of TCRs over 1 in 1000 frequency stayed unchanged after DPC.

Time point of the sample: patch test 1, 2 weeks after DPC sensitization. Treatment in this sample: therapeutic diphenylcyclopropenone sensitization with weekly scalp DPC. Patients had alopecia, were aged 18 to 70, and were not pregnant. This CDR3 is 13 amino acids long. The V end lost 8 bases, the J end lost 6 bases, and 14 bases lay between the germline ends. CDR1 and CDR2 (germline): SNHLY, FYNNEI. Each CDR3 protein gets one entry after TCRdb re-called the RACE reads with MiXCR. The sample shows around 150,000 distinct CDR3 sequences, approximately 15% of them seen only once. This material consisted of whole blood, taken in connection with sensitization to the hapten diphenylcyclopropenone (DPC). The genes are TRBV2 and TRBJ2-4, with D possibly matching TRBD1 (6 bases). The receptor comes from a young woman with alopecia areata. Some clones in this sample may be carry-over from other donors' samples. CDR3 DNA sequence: TGTGCCAGCCAGGTGGTCAGGGGAAACATTCAGTACTTC. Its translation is CASQVVRGNIQYF.